The 3 T cell receptor beta chains below come from one sample, sequenced in a study of Graves' ophthalmopathy and Graves' hyperthyroidism. From RNA, the CDR3 regions of TCR beta chains were amplified and sequenced. HTBI primers served in a first-round RT-PCR, which a second-round multiplex PCR followed. TCRdb fed the multiplex PCR reads into MiXCR, producing one record per CDR3 protein. The sample has around 400,000 distinct CDR3 sequences, about 21% seen once. The sample taken for sequencing was peripheral blood. These receptors were collected from a woman aged 18-29 years with stable Graves' hyperthyroidism.

Many counts were recorded for this clonotype. J is TRBJ2-4 and V is TRBV5-1, with a tentative D call TRBD2 (6 bases). The germline V gene has CDR1 SGHRS and CDR2 YFSETQ. V gave up 0 bases and J gave up 6 bases, with 19 bases separating them. The CDR3 contains 17 residues. CDR3 nucleotides: TGCGCCAGCAGCTTGGGGAGGGGTCCCGACATAACAAACATTCAGTACTTC. Translating it yields CASSLGRGPDITNIQYF.

This clonotype occurred many times. This chain uses TRBV19 with TRBJ1-5, with D possibly being TRBD1 (5 bases). Trimming cost V 4 bases and J 9 bases, with 16 bases left between them. CDR3 length: 14 residues. Germline assignment: CDR1 LNHDA and CDR2 SQIVND (reference sequence). CDR3 protein: CASSTDPGTWPQHF. DNA for the CDR3: TGTGCCAGTAGTACCGACCCAGGGACGTGGCCCCAGCATTTT.

This clonotype was detected ten times or more. The chain combines TRBV5-1 with TRBJ1-5, with D unclear. CDR3 size: 16 residues. V lost 0 bases and J lost 2, with 12 bases in between. Germline CDR1 is SGHRS and CDR2 is YFSETQ. The CDR3 sequence is CASSLGPSIGNQPQHF. CDR3 nucleotide sequence: TGCGCCAGCAGCTTGGGCCCCAGTATAGGCAATCAGCCCCAGCATTTT. The entire variable domain, with the rest obtained from reference TRBV5-1 and TRBJ1-5, is as follows: KAGVTQTPRYLIKTRGQQVTLSCSPISGHRSVSWYQQTPGQGLQFLFEYFSETQRNKGNFPGRFSGRQFSNSRSEMNVSTLELGDSALYLCASSLGPSIGNQPQHFGDGTRLSIL.